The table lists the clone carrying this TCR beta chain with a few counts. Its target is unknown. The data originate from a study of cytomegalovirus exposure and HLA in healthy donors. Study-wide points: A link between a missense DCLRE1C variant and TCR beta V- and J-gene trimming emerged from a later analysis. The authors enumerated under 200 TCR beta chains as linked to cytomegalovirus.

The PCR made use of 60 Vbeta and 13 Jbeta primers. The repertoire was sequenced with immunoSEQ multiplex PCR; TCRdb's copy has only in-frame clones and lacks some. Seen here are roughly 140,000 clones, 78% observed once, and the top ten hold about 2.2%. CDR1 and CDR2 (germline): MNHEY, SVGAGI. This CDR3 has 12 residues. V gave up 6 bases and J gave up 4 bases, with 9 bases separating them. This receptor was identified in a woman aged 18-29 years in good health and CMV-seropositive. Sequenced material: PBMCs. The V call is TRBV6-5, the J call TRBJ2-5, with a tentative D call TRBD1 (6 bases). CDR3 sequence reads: CASRTGSETQYF. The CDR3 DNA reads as TGTGCCAGCAGGACAGGTTCAGAGACCCAGTACTTC.